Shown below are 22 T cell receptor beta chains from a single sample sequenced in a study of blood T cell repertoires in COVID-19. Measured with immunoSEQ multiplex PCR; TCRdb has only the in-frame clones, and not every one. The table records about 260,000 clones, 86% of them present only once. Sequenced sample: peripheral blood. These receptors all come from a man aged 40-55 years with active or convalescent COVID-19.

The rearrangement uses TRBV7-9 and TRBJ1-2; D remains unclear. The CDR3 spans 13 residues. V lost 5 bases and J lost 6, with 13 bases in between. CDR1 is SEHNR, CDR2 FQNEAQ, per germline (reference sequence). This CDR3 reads CASSARDSHGYTF. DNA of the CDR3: TGTGCCAGCAGCGCACGAGATAGCCATGGCTACACCTTC.

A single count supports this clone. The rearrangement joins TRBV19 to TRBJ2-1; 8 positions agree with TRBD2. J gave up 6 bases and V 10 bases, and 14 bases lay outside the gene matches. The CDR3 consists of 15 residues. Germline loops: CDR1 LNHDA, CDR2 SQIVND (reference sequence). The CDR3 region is CAIPMGGSGINEQFF. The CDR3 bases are TGTGCCATCCCAATGGGGGGTAGCGGGATCAATGAGCAGTTCTTC.

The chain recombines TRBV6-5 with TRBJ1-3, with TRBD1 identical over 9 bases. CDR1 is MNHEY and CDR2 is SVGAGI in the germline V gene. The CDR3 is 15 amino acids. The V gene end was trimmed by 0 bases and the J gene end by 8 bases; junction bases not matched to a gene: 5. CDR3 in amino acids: CASSYSLGTGYTIYF. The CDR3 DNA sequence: TGTGCCAGCAGTTACTCGCTGGGGACAGGGTACACCATATATTTT.

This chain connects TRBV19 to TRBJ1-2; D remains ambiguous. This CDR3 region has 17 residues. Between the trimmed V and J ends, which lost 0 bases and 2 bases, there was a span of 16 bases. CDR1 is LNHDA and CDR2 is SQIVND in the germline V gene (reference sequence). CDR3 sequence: CASSIDPVGEINYGYTF. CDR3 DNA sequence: TGTGCCAGTAGTATAGATCCGGTTGGAGAGATAAACTATGGCTACACCTTC. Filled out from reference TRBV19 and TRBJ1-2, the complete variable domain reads DGGITQSPKYLFRKEGQNVTLSCEQNLNHDAMYWYRQDPGQGLRLIYYSQIVNDFQKGDIAEGYSVSREKKESFPLTVTSAQKNPTAFYLCASSIDPVGEINYGYTFGSGTRLTVV.

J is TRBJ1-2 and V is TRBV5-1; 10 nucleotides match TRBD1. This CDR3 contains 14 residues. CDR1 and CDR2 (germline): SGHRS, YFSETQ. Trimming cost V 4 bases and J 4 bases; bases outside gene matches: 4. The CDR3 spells CASSLTGGSYGYTF. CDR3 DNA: TGCGCCAGCAGCCTGACAGGGGGCAGCTATGGCTACACCTTC.

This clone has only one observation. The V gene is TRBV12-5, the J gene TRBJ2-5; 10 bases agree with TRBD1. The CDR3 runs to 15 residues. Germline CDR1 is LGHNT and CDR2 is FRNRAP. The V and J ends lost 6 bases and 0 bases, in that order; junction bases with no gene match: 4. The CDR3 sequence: CASGRDRGHQETQYF. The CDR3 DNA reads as TGTGCTAGTGGGCGGGACAGGGGCCACCAAGAGACCCAGTACTTC.

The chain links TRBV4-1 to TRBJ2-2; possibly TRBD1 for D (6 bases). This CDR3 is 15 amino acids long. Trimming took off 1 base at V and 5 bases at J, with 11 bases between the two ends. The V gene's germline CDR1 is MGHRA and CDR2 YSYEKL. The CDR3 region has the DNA TGCGCCAGCAGCCAAGGCAGGGGAAGGACCGGGGAGCTGTTTTTT. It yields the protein CASSQGRGRTGELFF.

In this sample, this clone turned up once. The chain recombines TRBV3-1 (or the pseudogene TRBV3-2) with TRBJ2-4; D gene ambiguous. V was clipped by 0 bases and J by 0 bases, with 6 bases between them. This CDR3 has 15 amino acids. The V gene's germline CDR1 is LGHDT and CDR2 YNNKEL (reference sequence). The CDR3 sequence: CASSQDQLAKNIQYF. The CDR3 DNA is TGTGCCAGCAGCCAAGATCAATTAGCCAAAAACATTCAGTACTTC.

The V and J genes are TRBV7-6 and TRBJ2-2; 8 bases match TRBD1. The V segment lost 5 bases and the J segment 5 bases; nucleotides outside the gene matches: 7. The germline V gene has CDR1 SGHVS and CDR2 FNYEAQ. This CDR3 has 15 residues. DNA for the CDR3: TGTGCCAGCAGCGGCGGACAGGGCTTAACCGGGGAGCTGTTTTTT. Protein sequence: CASSGGQGLTGELFF.

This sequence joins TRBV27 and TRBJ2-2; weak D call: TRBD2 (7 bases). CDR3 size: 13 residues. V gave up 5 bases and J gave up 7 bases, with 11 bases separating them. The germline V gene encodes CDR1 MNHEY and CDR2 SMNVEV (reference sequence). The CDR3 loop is CASSHREGGELFF. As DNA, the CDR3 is TGTGCCAGCAGTCACAGGGAGGGCGGGGAGCTGTTTTTT.

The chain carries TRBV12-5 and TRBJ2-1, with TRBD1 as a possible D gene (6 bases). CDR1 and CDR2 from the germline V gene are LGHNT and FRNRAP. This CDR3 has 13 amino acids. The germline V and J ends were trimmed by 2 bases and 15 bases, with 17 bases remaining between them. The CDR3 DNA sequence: TGTGCTAGTGGTTTGACCAGCAGGGGAGACCCGTTCTTC. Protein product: CASGLTSRGDPFF.

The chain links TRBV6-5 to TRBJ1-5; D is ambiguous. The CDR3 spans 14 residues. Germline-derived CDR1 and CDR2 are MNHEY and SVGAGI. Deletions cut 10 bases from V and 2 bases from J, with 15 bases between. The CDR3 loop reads CATHWMRGNQPQHF. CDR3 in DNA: TGTGCCACCCACTGGATGCGGGGCAATCAGCCCCAGCATTTT.

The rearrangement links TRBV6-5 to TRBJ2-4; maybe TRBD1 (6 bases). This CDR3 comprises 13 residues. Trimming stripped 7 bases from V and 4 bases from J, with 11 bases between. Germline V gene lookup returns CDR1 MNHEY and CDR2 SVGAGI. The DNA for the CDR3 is TGTGCCAGCACCGATGGACAGAAAAACATTCAGTACTTC. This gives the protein CASTDGQKNIQYF.

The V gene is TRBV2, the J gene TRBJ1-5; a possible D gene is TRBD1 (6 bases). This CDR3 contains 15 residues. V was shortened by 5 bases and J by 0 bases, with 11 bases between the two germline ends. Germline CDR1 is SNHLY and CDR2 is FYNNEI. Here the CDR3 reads CASSLDRYSNQPQHF. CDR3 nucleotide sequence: TGTGCCAGCAGTCTCGACAGGTATAGCAATCAGCCCCAGCATTTT. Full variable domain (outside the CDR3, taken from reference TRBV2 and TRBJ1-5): EPEVTQTPSHQVTQMGQEVILRCVPISNHLYFYWYRQILGQKVEFLVSFYNNEISEKSEIFDDQFSVERPDGSNFTLKIRSTKLEDSAMYFCASSLDRYSNQPQHFGDGTRLSIL.

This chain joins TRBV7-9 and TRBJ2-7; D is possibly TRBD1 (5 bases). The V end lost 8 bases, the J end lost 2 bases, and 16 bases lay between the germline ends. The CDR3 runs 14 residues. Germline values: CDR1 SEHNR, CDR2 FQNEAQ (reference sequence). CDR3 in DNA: TGTGCCAGCGGCGACAAGGGGAAGACCTACGAGCAGTACTTC. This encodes CASGDKGKTYEQYF.

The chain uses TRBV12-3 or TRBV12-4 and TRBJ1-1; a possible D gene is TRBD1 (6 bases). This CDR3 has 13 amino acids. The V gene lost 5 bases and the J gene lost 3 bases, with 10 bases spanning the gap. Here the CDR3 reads CASSINRDTEAFF. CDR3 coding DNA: TGTGCCAGCAGTATAAACAGGGACACTGAAGCTTTCTTT.

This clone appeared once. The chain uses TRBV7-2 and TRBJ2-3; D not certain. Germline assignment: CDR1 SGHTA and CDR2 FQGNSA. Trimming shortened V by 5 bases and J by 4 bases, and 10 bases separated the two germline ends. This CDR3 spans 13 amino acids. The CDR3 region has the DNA TGTGCCAGCAGCCCCTTAGTCCCAGATACGCAGTATTTT. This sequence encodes CASSPLVPDTQYF. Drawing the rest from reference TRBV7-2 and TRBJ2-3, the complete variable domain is GAGVSQSPSNKVTEKGKDVELRCDPISGHTALYWYRQSLGQGLEFLIYFQGNSAPDKSGLPSDRFSAERTGGSVSTLTIQRTQQEDSAVYLCASSPLVPDTQYFGPGTRLTVL.

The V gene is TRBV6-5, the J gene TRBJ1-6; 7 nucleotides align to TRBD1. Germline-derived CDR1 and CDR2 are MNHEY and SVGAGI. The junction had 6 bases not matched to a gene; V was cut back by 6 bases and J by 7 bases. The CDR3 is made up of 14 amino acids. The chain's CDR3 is CASSAGQQNSPLHF. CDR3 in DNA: TGTGCCAGCAGCGCGGGACAGCAGAATTCACCCCTCCACTTT.

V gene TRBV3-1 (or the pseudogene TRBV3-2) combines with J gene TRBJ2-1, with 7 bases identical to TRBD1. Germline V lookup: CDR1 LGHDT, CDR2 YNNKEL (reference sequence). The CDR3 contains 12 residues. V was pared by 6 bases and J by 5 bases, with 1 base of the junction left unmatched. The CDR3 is CASRTGDNEQFF. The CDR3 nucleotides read TGTGCCAGCAGAACAGGGGACAATGAGCAGTTCTTC.

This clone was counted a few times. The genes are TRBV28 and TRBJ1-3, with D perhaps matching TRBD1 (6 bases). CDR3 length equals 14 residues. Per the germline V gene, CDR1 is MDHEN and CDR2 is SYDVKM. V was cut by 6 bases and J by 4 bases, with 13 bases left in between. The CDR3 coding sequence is TGTGCCAGCAGCCAGGGGTCACCCGGAAACACCATATATTTT. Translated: CASSQGSPGNTIYF.

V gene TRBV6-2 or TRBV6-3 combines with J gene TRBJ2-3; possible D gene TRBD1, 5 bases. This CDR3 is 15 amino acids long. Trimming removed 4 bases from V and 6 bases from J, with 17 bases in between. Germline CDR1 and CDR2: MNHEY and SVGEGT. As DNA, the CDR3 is TGTGCCAGCAGTTTAGGGCCAGGGAATACGGATACGCAGTATTTT. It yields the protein CASSLGPGNTDTQYF.

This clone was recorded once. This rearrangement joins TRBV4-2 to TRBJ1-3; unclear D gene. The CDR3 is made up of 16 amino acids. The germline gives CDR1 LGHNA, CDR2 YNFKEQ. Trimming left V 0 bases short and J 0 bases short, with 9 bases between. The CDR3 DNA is TGTGCCAGCAGCCAAGACCGACACCGCTCTGGAAACACCATATATTTT. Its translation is CASSQDRHRSGNTIYF.